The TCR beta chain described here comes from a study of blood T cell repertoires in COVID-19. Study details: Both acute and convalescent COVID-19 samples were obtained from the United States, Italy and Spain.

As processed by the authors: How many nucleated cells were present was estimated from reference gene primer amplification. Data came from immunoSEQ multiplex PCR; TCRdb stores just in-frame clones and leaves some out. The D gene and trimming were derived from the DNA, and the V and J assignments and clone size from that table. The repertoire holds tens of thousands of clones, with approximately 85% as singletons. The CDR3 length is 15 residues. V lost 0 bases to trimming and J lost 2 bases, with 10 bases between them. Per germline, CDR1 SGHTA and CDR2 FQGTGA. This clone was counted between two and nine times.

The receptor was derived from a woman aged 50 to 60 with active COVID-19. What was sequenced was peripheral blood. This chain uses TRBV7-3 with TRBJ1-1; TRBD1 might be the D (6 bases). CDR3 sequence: CASSLTGGLNTEAFF. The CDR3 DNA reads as TGTGCCAGCAGCTTAACAGGGGGATTAAACACTGAAGCTTTCTTT.